This T cell receptor (beta chain) emerged from a study of CD4+ T cells in melanoma. Study results and caveats: A reported correlation linked neoantigen-specific CD4+ T cells to CD8+, macrophage and B cell function.

The protocol was immunoSEQ multiplex PCR, while the TCRdb copy is restricted to in-frame clones and leaves out a portion. This table has about 140,000 clones, 92% appearing once. Regarding this clone: What it binds is not known.

The CDR3 covers 14 residues. V was trimmed by 4 bases and J by 1 base, leaving 8 bases between them. Per the germline V gene, CDR1 is PRHDT and CDR2 is FYEKMQ (reference sequence). This sequence originates from a human donor with melanoma. This sequence joins TRBV13 and TRBJ2-4; maybe TRBD1 (6 bases). In DNA form, the CDR3 reads TGTGCCAGCAGCTGGCAGGGGGCCAAAAACATTCAGTACTTC. It encodes CASSWQGAKNIQYF.